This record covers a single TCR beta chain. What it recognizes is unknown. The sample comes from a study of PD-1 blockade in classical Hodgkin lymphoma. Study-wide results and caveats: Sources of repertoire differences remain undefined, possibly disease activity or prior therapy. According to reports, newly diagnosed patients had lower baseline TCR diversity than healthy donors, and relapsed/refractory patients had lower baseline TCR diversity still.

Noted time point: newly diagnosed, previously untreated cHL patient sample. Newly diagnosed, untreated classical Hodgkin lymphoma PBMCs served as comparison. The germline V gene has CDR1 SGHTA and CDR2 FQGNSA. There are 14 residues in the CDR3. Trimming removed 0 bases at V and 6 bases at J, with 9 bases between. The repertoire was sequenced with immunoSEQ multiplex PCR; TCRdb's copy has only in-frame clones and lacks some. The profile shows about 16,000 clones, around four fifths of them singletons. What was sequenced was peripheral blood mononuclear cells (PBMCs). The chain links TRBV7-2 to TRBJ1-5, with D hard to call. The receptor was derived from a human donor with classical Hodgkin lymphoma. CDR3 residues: CASSLASGSQPQHF. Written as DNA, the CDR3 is TGTGCCAGCAGCTTAGCGTCGGGGAGTCAGCCCCAGCATTTT.